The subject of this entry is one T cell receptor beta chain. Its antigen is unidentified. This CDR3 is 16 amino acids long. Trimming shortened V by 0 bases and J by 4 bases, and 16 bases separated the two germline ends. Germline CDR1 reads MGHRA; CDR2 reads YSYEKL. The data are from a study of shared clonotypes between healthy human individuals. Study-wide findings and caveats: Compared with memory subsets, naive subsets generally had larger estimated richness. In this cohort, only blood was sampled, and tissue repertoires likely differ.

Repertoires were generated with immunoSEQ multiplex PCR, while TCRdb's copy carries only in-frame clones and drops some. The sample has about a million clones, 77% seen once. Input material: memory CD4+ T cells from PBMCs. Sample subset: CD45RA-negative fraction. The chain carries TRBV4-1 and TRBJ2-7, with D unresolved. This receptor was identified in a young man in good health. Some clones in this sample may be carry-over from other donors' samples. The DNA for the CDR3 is TGCGCCAGCAGCCAAGAACCCCCCCCGGGTGGTTACGAGCAGTACTTC. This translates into CASSQEPPPGGYEQYF.